This T cell receptor (beta chain) appears in the sequencing data of a study of blood T cell repertoires in COVID-19. Study in general: Samples of COVID-19 (acute and convalescent) were obtained from the United States, Italy and Spain. Nucleic acid was either cDNA or gDNA, and it came from T cells, B-cell-depleted T cells, or PBMCs.

Germline V CDR1 and CDR2: LNHNV, YYDKDF (reference sequence). The CDR3 loop spans 15 amino acids. The V end lost 9 bases, the J end lost 4 bases, and 20 bases lay between the germline ends. As handled by the study authors: It was from reference gene primer amplification that nucleated cell counts were estimated. Some clones are missing from TCRdb's copy, which holds only in-frame ones; the method was immunoSEQ multiplex PCR. From that table come the V and J calls and clone size; the DNA was used to work out D and trimming. This table holds roughly 40,000 clones, about 83% found once. The clonotype originates from an elderly woman with active or convalescent COVID-19. This chain connects TRBV15 to TRBJ2-3, with D tentatively TRBD2 (5 bases). Sequenced sample: peripheral blood. The CDR3, as DNA: TGTGCCACACGAGATGGGTTGAGGGTGGCAGATACGCAGTATTTT. Amino acid sequence: CATRDGLRVADTQYF.